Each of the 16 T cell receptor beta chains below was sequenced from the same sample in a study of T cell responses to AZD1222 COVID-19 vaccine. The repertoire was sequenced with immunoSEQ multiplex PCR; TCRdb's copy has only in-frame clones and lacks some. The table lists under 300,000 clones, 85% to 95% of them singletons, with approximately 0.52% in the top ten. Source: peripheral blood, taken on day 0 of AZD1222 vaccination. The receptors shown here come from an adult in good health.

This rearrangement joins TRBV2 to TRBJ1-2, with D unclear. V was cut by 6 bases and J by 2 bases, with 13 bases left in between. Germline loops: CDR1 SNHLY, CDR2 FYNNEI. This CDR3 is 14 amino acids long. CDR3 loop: CASSRPLGNYGYTF. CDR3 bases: TGTGCCAGCAGCCGCCCTTTAGGGAACTATGGCTACACCTTC. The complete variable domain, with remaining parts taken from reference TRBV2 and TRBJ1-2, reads EPEVTQTPSHQVTQMGQEVILRCVPISNHLYFYWYRQILGQKVEFLVSFYNNEISEKSEIFDDQFSVERPDGSNFTLKIRSTKLEDSAMYFCASSRPLGNYGYTFGSGTRLTVV.

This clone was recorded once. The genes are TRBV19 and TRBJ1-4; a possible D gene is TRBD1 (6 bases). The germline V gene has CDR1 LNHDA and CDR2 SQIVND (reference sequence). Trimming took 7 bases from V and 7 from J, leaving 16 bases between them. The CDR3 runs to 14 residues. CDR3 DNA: TGTGCCAGTAATTTCGGGGGCCGCGGTGAAAAACTGTTTTTT. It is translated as CASNFGGRGEKLFF.

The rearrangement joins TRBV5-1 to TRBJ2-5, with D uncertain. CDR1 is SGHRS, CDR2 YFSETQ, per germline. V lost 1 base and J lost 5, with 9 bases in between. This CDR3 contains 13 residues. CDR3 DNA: TGCGCCAGCAGCTTGAGCGTCCGGGAGACCCAGTACTTC. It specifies CASSLSVRETQYF.

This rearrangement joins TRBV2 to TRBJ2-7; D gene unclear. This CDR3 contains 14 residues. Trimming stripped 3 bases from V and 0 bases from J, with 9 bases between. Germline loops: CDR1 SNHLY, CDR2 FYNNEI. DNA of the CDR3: TGTGCCAGCAGTGAGTCCGAGAGCTCCTACGAGCAGTACTTC. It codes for CASSESESSYEQYF.

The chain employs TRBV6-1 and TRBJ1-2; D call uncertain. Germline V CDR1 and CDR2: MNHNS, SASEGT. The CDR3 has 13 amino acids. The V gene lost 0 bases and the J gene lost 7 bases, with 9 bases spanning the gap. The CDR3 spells CASSEASGVGYTF. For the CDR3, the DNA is TGTGCCAGCAGTGAAGCTTCCGGGGTTGGCTACACCTTC.

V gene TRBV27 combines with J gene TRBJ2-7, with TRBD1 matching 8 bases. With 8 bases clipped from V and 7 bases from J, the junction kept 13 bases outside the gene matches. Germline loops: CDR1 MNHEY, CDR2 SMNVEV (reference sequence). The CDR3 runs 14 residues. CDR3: CASGTGTGLSEQYF. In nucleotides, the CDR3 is TGTGCCAGCGGAACCGGGACAGGCCTCAGTGAGCAGTACTTC.

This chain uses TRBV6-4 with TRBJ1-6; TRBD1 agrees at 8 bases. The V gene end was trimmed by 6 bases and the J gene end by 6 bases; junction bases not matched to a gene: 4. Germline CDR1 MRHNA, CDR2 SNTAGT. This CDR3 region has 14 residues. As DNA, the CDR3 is TGTGCCAGCAGAGAGACAGGGGCTAATTCACCCCTCCACTTT. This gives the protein CASRETGANSPLHF.

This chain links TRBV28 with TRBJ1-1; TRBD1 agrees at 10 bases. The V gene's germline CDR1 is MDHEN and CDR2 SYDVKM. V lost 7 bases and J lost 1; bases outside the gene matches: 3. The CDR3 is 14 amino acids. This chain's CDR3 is CASTRQGANTEAFF. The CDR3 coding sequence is TGTGCCAGCACCCGACAGGGGGCGAACACTGAAGCTTTCTTT.

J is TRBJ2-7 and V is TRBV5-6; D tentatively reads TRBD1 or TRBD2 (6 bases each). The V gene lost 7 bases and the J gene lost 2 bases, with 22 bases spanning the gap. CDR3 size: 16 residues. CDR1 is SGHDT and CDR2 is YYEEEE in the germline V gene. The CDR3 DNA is TGTGCCAGCGCTCCCCAAGGAGGGGGGTCTACCTACGAGCAGTACTTC. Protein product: CASAPQGGGSTYEQYF.

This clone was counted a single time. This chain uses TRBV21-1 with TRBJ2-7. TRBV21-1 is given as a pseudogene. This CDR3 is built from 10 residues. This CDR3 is CASSKYEQYF. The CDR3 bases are TGTGCCAGCAGCAAATACGAGCAGTACTTC.

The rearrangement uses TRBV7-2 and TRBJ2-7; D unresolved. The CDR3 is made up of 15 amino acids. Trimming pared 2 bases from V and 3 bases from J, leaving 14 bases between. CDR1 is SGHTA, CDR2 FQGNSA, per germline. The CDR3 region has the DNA TGTGCCAGCAGCTTAAGAAGATCGGCCCTCTACGAGCAGTACTTC. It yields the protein CASSLRRSALYEQYF.

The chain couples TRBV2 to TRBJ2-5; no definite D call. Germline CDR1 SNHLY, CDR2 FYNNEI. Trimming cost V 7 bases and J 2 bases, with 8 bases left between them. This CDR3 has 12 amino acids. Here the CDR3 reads CASKAEQETQYF. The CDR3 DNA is TGTGCCAGCAAGGCAGAGCAAGAGACCCAGTACTTC.

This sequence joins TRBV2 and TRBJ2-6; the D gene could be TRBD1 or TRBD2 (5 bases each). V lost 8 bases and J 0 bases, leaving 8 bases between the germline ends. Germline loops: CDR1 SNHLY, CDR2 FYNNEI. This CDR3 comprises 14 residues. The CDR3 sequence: CASWDRSGANVLTF. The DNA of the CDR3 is TGTGCCAGCTGGGACCGCTCTGGGGCCAACGTCCTGACTTTC.

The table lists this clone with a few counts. In nucleotides, the CDR3 is TGTGCCAGCAGCTCCGGGGCCTTGATCAATGAAAAACTGTTTTTT. Protein sequence: CASSSGALINEKLFF. The gene calls are TRBV3-1 (or the pseudogene TRBV3-2) and TRBJ1-4, with D perhaps TRBD1 (5 bases). The V end lost 5 bases, the J end lost 5 bases, and 15 bases lay between the germline ends. The germline V gene encodes CDR1 LGHDT and CDR2 YNNKEL (reference sequence). The CDR3 totals 15 residues.

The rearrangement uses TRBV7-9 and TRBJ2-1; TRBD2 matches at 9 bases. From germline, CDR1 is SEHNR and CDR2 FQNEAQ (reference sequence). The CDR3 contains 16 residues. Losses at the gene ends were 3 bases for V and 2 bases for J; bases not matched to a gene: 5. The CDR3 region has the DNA TGTGCCAGCAGCTTTAGTCCTAGCGGGACCTACAATGAGCAGTTCTTC. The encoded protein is CASSFSPSGTYNEQFF.

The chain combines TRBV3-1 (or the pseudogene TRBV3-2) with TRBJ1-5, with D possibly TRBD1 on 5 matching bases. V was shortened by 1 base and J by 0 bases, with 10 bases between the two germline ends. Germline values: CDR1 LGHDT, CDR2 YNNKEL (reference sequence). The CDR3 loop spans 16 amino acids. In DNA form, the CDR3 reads TGTGCCAGCAGCCAAGGGGCAGGGAATAGCAATCAGCCCCAGCATTTT. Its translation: CASSQGAGNSNQPQHF.